What follows are 3 T cell receptor beta chains derived from one specimen sequenced in a study of cytomegalovirus exposure and HLA in healthy donors (dated by TCRdb to 2015 to 2018). Receptor libraries were prepared by the immunoSEQ multiplex PCR assay. TCRdb provides this immuneACCESS table in a form limited to in-frame rearrangements. Some clones are lacking; in checked studies, under half of them reflect an unresolved V gene, and why the rest are absent is not known. Present in this sample are 55,000 to 75,000 clones, 90% to 96% of which were seen just once. The ten largest make up approximately 1.2% of the sample. Sequenced sample: PBMCs. The source of these receptors is a woman aged 18-30 years in good health and CMV-seronegative.

Here the CDR3 DNA reads TGTGCCAGCAGCTTAGATGGAGGCGGCACTGAAGCTTTCTTT. It yields the protein CASSLDGGGTEAFF. This chain joins TRBV7-2 and TRBJ1-1; D not resolved. Between the trimmed V and J ends, which lost 1 base and 4 bases, there was a span of 10 bases. Germline CDR1 reads SGHTA; CDR2 reads FQGNSA. The CDR3 runs 14 residues.

V and J are TRBV5-1 and TRBJ2-5; 9 nucleotides agree with TRBD2. This CDR3 has 15 amino acids. In germline, CDR1 is SGHRS, CDR2 YFSETQ. Unmatched junction bases numbered 7, after V lost 6 bases and J lost 1 base. CDR3 in amino acids: CASTGSGGPQETQYF. The CDR3 region has the DNA TGCGCCAGCACCGGTAGCGGGGGCCCCCAAGAGACCCAGTACTTC.

The V and J genes are TRBV9 and TRBJ2-2, with D possibly TRBD1 on 5 matching bases. Germline V lookup: CDR1 SGDLS, CDR2 YYNGEE. The CDR3 spans 14 residues. Trimming took off 3 bases at V and 6 bases at J, with 12 bases between the two ends. This CDR3 is CASSAYAQAGELFF. In DNA form, the CDR3 reads TGTGCCAGCAGCGCGTACGCACAGGCCGGGGAGCTGTTTTTT.